A selection of T cell receptor beta chains follows, all from one sample in a study of long-term antiretroviral therapy in people with HIV. Profiling relied on immunoSEQ multiplex PCR, and the TCRdb table lists in-frame clones only, not all of them. The sample consists of more than 25,000 clones, about 90% of them appearing once. The starting material was unsorted PBMCs, obtained 2 years after starting antiretroviral therapy. These receptors originate from a man in his forties or fifties with HIV. Both conserved end residues are part of each CDR3. The order of the fields is D gene, clone size, V gene, J gene, CDR3 protein, CDR3 DNA. D genes are given only for firm matches. The listing skips clone size in some rows; elsewhere it reads once, few, many or a size class.

NA,NA,TRBV9,TRBJ1-5,CASSVGGTPNQPQHF,TGTGCCAGCAGCGTAGGAGGGACACCGAATCAGCCCCAGCATTTT
NA,NA,TRBV4-3,TRBJ2-3,CASSQIGGTGRELTQYF,TGCGCCAGCAGCCAAATCGGGGGAACGGGTCGGGAACTTACGCAGTATTTT
TRBD2,NA,TRBV2,TRBJ2-7,CASRGLAAYEQYF,TGTGCCAGCAGGGGACTAGCGGCTTACGAGCAGTACTTC
TRBD2,NA,TRBV30,TRBJ2-7,CAWSVRGDVSYEQYF,TGTGCCTGGAGTGTACGGGGGGACGTCTCCTACGAGCAGTACTTC
NA,few,TRBV7-9,TRBJ1-2,CASSFGSGGYTF,TGTGCCAGCAGCTTTGGATCGGGTGGCTACACCTTC
NA,NA,TRBV7-9,TRBJ2-1,CASSLSGSGGIDEQFF,TGTGCCAGCAGCTTATCGGGTAGCGGTGGCATTGATGAGCAGTTCTTC
NA,few,TRBV11-2,TRBJ2-7,CASSHRGGRGVEQYF,TGTGCCAGCAGCCACCGAGGGGGAAGGGGTGTCGAGCAGTACTTC
NA,NA,TRBV28,TRBJ2-2,CASNSEGGTGELFF,TGTGCCAGCAACTCCGAGGGAGGCACCGGGGAGCTGTTTTTT
NA,NA,TRBV5-5,TRBJ1-1,CASSWAPGVPEAFF,TGTGCCAGCAGCTGGGCTCCAGGGGTACCTGAAGCTTTCTTT
NA,NA,TRBV10-3,TRBJ2-5,CAISDKETQYF,TGTGCCATCAGTGACAAAGAGACCCAGTACTTC
NA,NA,TRBV28,TRBJ1-5,CASSLRFYSNQPQHF,TGTGCCAGCAGTTTAAGGTTTTATAGCAATCAGCCCCAGCATTTT
TRBD1,NA,TRBV10-1,TRBJ2-7,CASGTGPYEQYF,TGCGCCAGTGGGACAGGGCCCTACGAGCAGTACTTC
NA,NA,TRBV6-1,TRBJ1-1,CASSDRGSINTEAFF,TGTGCCAGCAGTGATAGAGGCAGTATCAACACTGAAGCTTTCTTT
TRBD1,NA,TRBV30,TRBJ1-4,CAWRGQSEKLFF,TGTGCCTGGAGGGGACAGTCCGAAAAACTGTTTTTT
NA,NA,TRBV4-3,TRBJ2-3,CASSQGGITDTQYF,TGCGCCAGCAGCCAAGGAGGGATCACAGATACGCAGTATTTT
NA,NA,TRBV11-2,TRBJ2-5,CASSLLRQETQYF,TGTGCCAGCAGCTTACTCCGGCAAGAGACCCAGTACTTC
NA,NA,TRBV7-2,TRBJ1-2,CASSLQGRFDYGYTF,TGTGCCAGCAGCTTGCAGGGTCGATTTGACTATGGCTACACCTTC
TRBD1,NA,TRBV28,TRBJ1-5,CASKWTGGPQPQHF,TGTGCCAGCAAGTGGACAGGGGGACCTCAGCCCCAGCATTTT
NA,once,TRBV28,TRBJ1-1,CASSLQQAEAFF,TGTGCCAGCAGTTTACAACAGGCCGAAGCTTTCTTT
NA,NA,TRBV6-6,TRBJ1-1,CASSYSGGTEAFF,TGTGCCAGCAGTTACTCGGGGGGCACTGAAGCTTTCTTT
NA,NA,TRBV27,TRBJ1-2,CASRPTPRGNYGYTF,TGTGCCAGCAGACCAACCCCTAGGGGGAACTATGGCTACACCTTC
NA,NA,TRBV28,TRBJ1-1,CASSLTVRTEAFF,TGTGCCAGCAGTTTAACAGTGAGGACTGAAGCTTTCTTT
NA,few,TRBV10-3,TRBJ1-2,CAISESQGNGYTF,TGTGCCATCAGTGAGTCACAAGGAAACGGCTACACCTTC
NA,NA,TRBV11-2,TRBJ2-1,CASSLVRYNEQFF,TGTGCCAGCAGCTTAGTTAGGTACAATGAGCAGTTCTTC
NA,NA,TRBV18,TRBJ1-2,CASSQGRGGYTF,TGTGCCAGCTCACAGGGGAGAGGTGGCTACACCTTC
NA,NA,TRBV15,TRBJ1-3,CATSLGSRSGNTIYF,TGTGCCACCAGCTTGGGGTCCCGTTCTGGAAACACCATATATTTT
NA,NA,TRBV28,TRBJ1-1,CASSYIGGAVEAFF,TGTGCCAGCAGTTACATCGGGGGGGCAGTTGAAGCTTTCTTT
NA,once,TRBV6-5,TRBJ2-4,CASSPTGDVLPIQYF,TGTGCCAGCAGTCCCACGGGGGACGTTCTACCCATTCAGTACTTC
NA,NA,TRBV28,TRBJ2-2,CASGLQGPGGELFF,TGTGCCAGCGGGTTACAGGGCCCGGGCGGGGAGCTGTTTTTT
NA,NA,TRBV10-3,TRBJ2-5,CAISDPLKETQYF,TGTGCCATCAGTGACCCTTTGAAAGAGACCCAGTACTTC
NA,NA,TRBV7-9,TRBJ2-7,CASSLLSGNHQYF,TGTGCCAGCAGCTTACTATCTGGGAACCACCAATACTTC
TRBD2,NA,TRBV6-4,TRBJ2-3,CASSGLAGGTDTQYF,TGTGCCAGCAGCGGACTAGCGGGAGGAACAGATACGCAGTATTTT
TRBD1,NA,TRBV11-2,TRBJ1-4,CASSPRGTGVNEKLFF,TGTGCCAGCAGCCCTAGGGGGACAGGGGTTAATGAAAAACTGTTTTTT
NA,NA,TRBV21-1,TRBJ1-4,CASSPLGILFF,TGTGCCAGCAGCCCCCTCGGGATACTGTTTTTT
TRBD2,NA,TRBV27,TRBJ2-1,CASSSDLAGGNNEQFF,TGTGCCAGCAGTTCCGATTTAGCGGGAGGTAACAATGAGCAGTTCTTC
NA,NA,TRBV14,TRBJ2-1,CASSLSGRYNEQFF,TGTGCCAGCAGCCTTTCCGGACGGTACAATGAGCAGTTCTTC
NA,NA,TRBV2,TRBJ2-1,CASSDRGPGYNEQFF,TGTGCCAGCAGTGATCGAGGACCGGGATACAATGAGCAGTTCTTC
NA,once,TRBV7-3,TRBJ2-3,CASSQLAATDTQYF,TGTGCCAGCAGCCAATTAGCCGCCACAGATACGCAGTATTTT
TRBD1,NA,TRBV10-3,TRBJ2-3,CAISEGQGADTQYF,TGTGCCATCAGTGAGGGACAGGGGGCAGATACGCAGTATTTT
NA,NA,TRBV27,TRBJ1-3,CASRSGLGGNTIYF,TGTGCCAGCCGTTCGGGACTTGGGGGAAACACCATATATTTT
NA,NA,TRBV6-4,TRBJ1-5,CASSSDTNQPQHF,TGTGCCAGCAGTTCCGACACAAATCAGCCCCAGCATTTT
NA,NA,TRBV4-2,TRBJ1-4,CASSSGGTREKLFF,TGTGCCAGCAGCTCCGGGGGGACGCGGGAAAAACTGTTTTTT
NA,NA,TRBV18,TRBJ2-5,CASSPQGWGETQYF,TGTGCCAGCTCACCACAGGGCTGGGGGGAGACCCAGTACTTC
TRBD2,NA,TRBV28,TRBJ2-7,CASSGEGGPSYEQYF,TGTGCCAGCAGTGGAGAGGGAGGGCCCTCCTACGAGCAGTACTTC
NA,NA,TRBV9,TRBJ1-2,CASSPQPGDYGYTF,TGTGCCAGCAGCCCTCAGCCAGGGGACTATGGCTACACCTTC
NA,NA,TRBV28,TRBJ1-5,CASSLWGSQPQHF,TGTGCCAGCAGTTTGTGGGGTAGTCAGCCCCAGCATTTT
TRBD1,NA,TRBV27,TRBJ1-5,CASSPRQGFKPQHF,TGTGCCAGCAGTCCCCGACAGGGGTTCAAGCCCCAGCATTTT
TRBD1,NA,TRBV5-6,TRBJ2-1,CASSDRDRGYNEQFF,TGTGCCAGCAGCGACCGGGACAGGGGGTACAATGAGCAGTTCTTC
NA,NA,TRBV27,TRBJ2-5,CASSLSLAYQETQYF,TGTGCCAGCAGTTTATCGCTCGCGTACCAAGAGACCCAGTACTTC
NA,NA,TRBV13,TRBJ1-1,CASSSGEAFF,TGTGCCAGCAGCTCAGGAGAAGCTTTCTTT
NA,NA,TRBV6-6,TRBJ2-3,CASIRTWGTTDTQYF,TGTGCCAGCATCCGAACGTGGGGGACCACAGATACGCAGTATTTT
NA,NA,TRBV10-3,TRBJ1-1,CAISRAWNTEAFF,TGTGCCATCAGCCGGGCCTGGAACACTGAAGCTTTCTTT
TRBD2,NA,TRBV5-5,TRBJ2-5,CASSSLAGPTQYF,TGTGCCAGCAGCTCACTAGCGGGGCCGACCCAGTACTTC
NA,NA,TRBV29-1,TRBJ1-1,CSVVRGDTEAFF,TGCAGCGTCGTAAGGGGTGACACTGAAGCTTTCTTT